These 18 T cell receptor beta chains were sequenced from one sample in a study of blood T cell repertoires in COVID-19. Data came from immunoSEQ multiplex PCR; TCRdb stores just in-frame clones and leaves some out. The profile shows some 97,000 clones, more than 85% of them singletons. Sequencing was performed on peripheral blood. The origin of the receptors is a man aged 60-69 years with acute or convalescent COVID-19.

DNA of the CDR3: TGTGCCAGCAGTTTAAGGTGGCAGGTGATGGGCTACACCTTC. This codes for CASSLRWQVMGYTF. V is TRBV28 and J is TRBJ1-2, with no clear D. V lost 2 bases and J 8 bases, leaving 15 bases between the germline ends. This CDR3 is 14 amino acids long. The germline gives CDR1 MDHEN, CDR2 SYDVKM.

V usage is TRBV10-2 and J usage is TRBJ2-7, with 7 bases lining up with TRBD1. Germline CDR1 reads WSHSY; CDR2 reads SAAADI. The CDR3 loop spans 16 amino acids. Unmatched junction bases numbered 12, after V lost 4 bases and J lost 3 bases. CDR3 protein: CASSGISSGGSYEQYV. CDR3 nucleotides: TGCGCCAGCAGTGGAATTTCGTCAGGGGGTAGCTACGAGCAGTACGTC.

The V call is TRBV2, the J call TRBJ1-3; D is perhaps TRBD1 (6 bases). V was clipped by 2 bases and J by 4 bases, with 15 bases between them. Germline V lookup: CDR1 SNHLY, CDR2 FYNNEI. This CDR3 spans 16 amino acids. This CDR3 reads CASSEPLRGKGNTIYF. The CDR3 DNA reads TGTGCCAGCAGTGAACCACTTAGGGGGAAAGGAAACACCATATATTTT.

The V gene is TRBV6-5, the J gene TRBJ2-7; the match to TRBD1 covers 7 bases. Germline lookup yields CDR1 MNHEY and CDR2 SVGAGI. This CDR3 spans 13 amino acids. Losses at the gene ends were 5 bases for V and 3 bases for J; bases not matched to a gene: 4. The DNA of the CDR3 is TGTGCCAGCAGTCGGACAGGCCTCTACGAGCAGTACTTC. This sequence encodes CASSRTGLYEQYF.

Within the sample, this clone is large. The rearrangement uses TRBV13 and TRBJ2-1; TRBD1 is a possible D gene (6 bases). V was cut by 3 bases and J by 7 bases, with 7 bases left in between. CDR3 length equals 12 residues. The germline V gene encodes CDR1 PRHDT and CDR2 FYEKMQ (reference sequence). The chain's CDR3 is CASSFRGNEQFF. In nucleotides, the CDR3 is TGTGCCAGCAGCTTCAGGGGAAATGAGCAGTTCTTC.

V and J are TRBV7-8 and TRBJ1-6, with D hard to call. The ends were cut back, 4 bases at V and 7 bases at J, with 14 bases in the middle. This CDR3 contains 15 residues. Germline values: CDR1 SGHVS, CDR2 FQNEAQ. In nucleotides, the CDR3 is TGTGCCAGCAGCTATACTGTTGGGGAGAATTCACCCCTCCACTTT. Translation: CASSYTVGENSPLHF.

The rearrangement links TRBV6-5 to TRBJ2-3, with 7 nucleotides matching TRBD1. The ends lost 6 bases at V and 1 base at J; junction bases unmatched: 7. This CDR3 region has 15 residues. From germline, CDR1 is MNHEY and CDR2 SVGAGI. The CDR3 sequence is CASRMTGSGTDTQYF. In nucleotides, the CDR3 is TGTGCCAGCAGAATGACAGGGAGCGGCACAGATACGCAGTATTTT.

This chain connects TRBV7-2 to TRBJ2-7; 7 bases agree with TRBD1. The V gene's germline CDR1 is SGHTA and CDR2 FQGNSA. The CDR3 consists of 15 residues. J lost 3 bases, V lost 1 base, and 6 bases had no gene match. The CDR3 region has the DNA TGTGCCAGCAGCTTAGGGGGGACAGCTCTCTACGAGCAGTACGTC. The encoded protein is CASSLGGTALYEQYV.

The V gene is TRBV11-2, the J gene TRBJ1-3; D is undetermined. Germline V gene data show CDR1 as SGHAT and CDR2 as FQNNGV. Deletions cut 5 bases from V and 0 bases from J, with 11 bases between. The CDR3 is 15 amino acids. In nucleotides, the CDR3 is TGTGCCAGCAGCCTCACCCCTAGCTCTGGAAACACCATATATTTT. Its protein product is CASSLTPSSGNTIYF.

The gene calls are TRBV27 and TRBJ1-1, with TRBD1 matching 7 bases. The V and J ends lost 3 bases and 1 base, in that order; junction bases with no gene match: 8. Per germline, CDR1 MNHEY and CDR2 SMNVEV (reference sequence). The CDR3 sequence is 16 residues long. The DNA for the CDR3 is TGTGCCAGCAGTTTTTACGGGGCAGGGGGGAACACTGAAGCTTTCTTT. It specifies CASSFYGAGGNTEAFF.

The chain uses TRBV24-1 and TRBJ2-3; D remains unclear. The CDR3 spans 17 residues. V lost 4 bases, J lost 1 base, and 17 bases lay in between. CDR1 KGHDR and CDR2 SFDVKD come from the germline V gene. For the CDR3, the DNA is TGTGCCACCAGTGACCCGACTCTCTCCTCCGGCACAGATACGCAGTATTTT. Its protein product is CATSDPTLSSGTDTQYF.

This clone was seen only a few times. The J gene is TRBJ1-2, the V gene TRBV10-3, with TRBD1 identical over 8 bases. Germline V CDR1 and CDR2: ENHRY, SYGVKD. V lost 10 bases to trimming and J lost 4 bases; unmatched junction nucleotides: 8. The CDR3 is 13 amino acids. This CDR3 reads CATLGQGLYGYTF. In DNA, the CDR3 is TGTGCCACCCTCGGACAGGGACTCTATGGCTACACCTTC.

The V call is TRBV19, the J call TRBJ1-2; D not certain. CDR3 length equals 15 residues. Germline lookup yields CDR1 LNHDA and CDR2 SQIVND (reference sequence). Trimming removed 5 bases from V and 1 base from J, with 14 bases in between. In nucleotides, the CDR3 is TGTGCCAGTAGTCTATCAGCCGGCGGTAACTATGGCTACACCTTC. Amino acids: CASSLSAGGNYGYTF.

The J gene is TRBJ2-7, the V gene TRBV5-1, with 7 positions matching TRBD2. J gave up 7 bases and V 4 bases, and 8 bases lay outside the gene matches. Germline V gene data show CDR1 as SGHRS and CDR2 as YFSETQ. The CDR3 consists of 13 residues. The DNA for the CDR3 is TGCGCCAGCAGCGATTTACTAGCGCGGGAGCAGTACTTC. It specifies CASSDLLAREQYF.

V and J are TRBV28 and TRBJ1-1; D perhaps matches TRBD1 (6 bases). The germline CDR1 and CDR2 sequences are MDHEN and SYDVKM. V lost 6 bases, J lost 3 bases, and 11 bases lay in between. This CDR3 contains 13 residues. CDR3 in DNA: TGTGCCAGCAGCAATACAGGGTACACTGAAGCTTTCTTT. This gives the protein CASSNTGYTEAFF. The variable domain in full, completed from reference TRBV28 and TRBJ1-1, reads DVKVTQSSRYLVKRTGEKVFLECVQDMDHENMFWYRQDPGLGLRLIYFSYDVKMKEKGDIPEGYSVSREKKERFSLILESASTNQTSMYLCASSNTGYTEAFFGQGTRLTVV.

The rearrangement links TRBV3-1 (or the pseudogene TRBV3-2) to TRBJ1-2, with TRBD1 as a possible D gene (5 bases). Germline assignment: CDR1 LGHDT and CDR2 YNNKEL (reference sequence). This CDR3 has 16 amino acids. V shed 4 bases and J shed 6 bases, with 21 bases lying between them. The CDR3 bases are TGTGCCAGCAGCCGTGGATGGTCCAGGGATGCCCATGGCTACACCTTC. It encodes CASSRGWSRDAHGYTF.

The rearrangement links TRBV3-1 (or the pseudogene TRBV3-2) to TRBJ2-1; possibly TRBD1 for D (6 bases). The CDR3 length is 14 residues. Germline V CDR1 and CDR2: LGHDT, YNNKEL (reference sequence). V was shortened by 2 bases and J by 8 bases, with 13 bases between the two germline ends. Here the CDR3 DNA reads TGTGCCAGCAGCCAAATACAGGGCAGGGATGAGCAGTTCTTC. As protein: CASSQIQGRDEQFF.

The gene calls are TRBV2 and TRBJ1-4; possible D gene TRBD1, 5 bases. Germline V lookup: CDR1 SNHLY, CDR2 FYNNEI. Trimming shortened V by 9 bases and J by 4 bases, and 9 bases separated the two germline ends. CDR3 length: 12 amino acids. The CDR3 DNA follows: TGTGCCAGTAACAGGATTAATGAAAAACTGTTTTTT. It codes for CASNRINEKLFF. The variable domain in full, completed from reference TRBV2 and TRBJ1-4, reads EPEVTQTPSHQVTQMGQEVILRCVPISNHLYFYWYRQILGQKVEFLVSFYNNEISEKSEIFDDQFSVERPDGSNFTLKIRSTKLEDSAMYFCASNRINEKLFFGSGTQLSVL.